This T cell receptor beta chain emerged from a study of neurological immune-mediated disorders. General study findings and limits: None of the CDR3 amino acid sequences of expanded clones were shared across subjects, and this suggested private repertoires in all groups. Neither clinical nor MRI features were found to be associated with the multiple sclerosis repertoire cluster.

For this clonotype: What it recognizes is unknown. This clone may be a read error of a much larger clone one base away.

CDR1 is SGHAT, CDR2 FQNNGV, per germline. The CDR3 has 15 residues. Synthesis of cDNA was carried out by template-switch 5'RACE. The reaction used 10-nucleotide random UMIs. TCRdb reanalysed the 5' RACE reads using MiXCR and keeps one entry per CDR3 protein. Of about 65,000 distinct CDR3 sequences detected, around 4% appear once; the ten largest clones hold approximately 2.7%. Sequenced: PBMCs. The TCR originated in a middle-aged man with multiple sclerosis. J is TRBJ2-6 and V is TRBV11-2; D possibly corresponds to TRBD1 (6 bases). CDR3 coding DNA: TGTGCCAGCAGTCACCAGGGGTCCGGGGCCAAAGTCCTGACTTTC. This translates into CASSHQGSGAKVLTF.